This is a list of T cell receptor beta chains from one sample in a study of blood T cell repertoires in COVID-19. Sequencing used immunoSEQ multiplex PCR; TCRdb keeps in-frame clones, though not all of them. The table includes about 300,000 clones, approximately 90% detected once. The sequenced sample was peripheral blood. All receptors come from a woman between 45 and 60 years old with COVID-19, enrolled during active disease. The CDR3 runs from the conserved cysteine through the conserved F or W. Each record gives: J gene, D gene, clone size, V gene, CDR3 protein, CDR3 DNA. A D gene is named only where the DNA matches it firmly. Expanded clones are given a class, and other clones once, few, many or no size at all.

>TRBJ1-5|-|-|TRBV24-1
CATSDLNQPQHF
TGTGCCACCAGTGACCTCAATCAGCCCCAGCATTTT
>TRBJ1-4|TRBD1|-|TRBV5-5
CASSGTGDVEKLFF
TGTGCCAGCAGCGGGACAGGGGATGTGGAAAAACTGTTTTTT
>TRBJ2-7|TRBD2|-|TRBV6-5
CASSRGTSGTYEQYF
TGTGCCAGCAGTCGAGGGACTAGCGGAACCTACGAGCAGTACTTC
>TRBJ2-7|TRBD2|-|TRBV11-3
CASSLVSGRGAYEQYF
TGTGCCAGCAGCTTAGTCTCTGGGAGGGGAGCCTACGAGCAGTACTTC
>TRBJ1-1|-|-|TRBV3-1/TRBV3-2
CASSQMEGIGTFF
TGTGCCAGCAGCCAAATGGAGGGGATCGGAACTTTCTTT
>TRBJ1-5|TRBD1|-|TRBV11-2
CASSLQGVGNQPQHF
TGTGCCAGCAGCTTACAGGGGGTAGGCAATCAGCCCCAGCATTTT
>TRBJ2-1|TRBD2|once|TRBV6-5
CASSYSLPGGLNEQFF
TGTGCCAGCAGTTACTCGCTTCCGGGAGGGCTCAATGAGCAGTTCTTC
>TRBJ1-6|-|-|TRBV4-2
CASSQDSDSAYNSPLHF
TGTGCCAGCAGCCAAGATTCCGACAGTGCTTATAATTCACCCCTCCACTTT
>TRBJ1-2|-|once|TRBV24-1
CATSDFSGTTDSYTF
TGTGCCACCAGTGATTTTTCCGGGACAACTGACAGCTACACCTTC
>TRBJ2-1|TRBD2|-|TRBV7-9
CASSLVPASGSGYEQFF
TGTGCCAGCAGCTTAGTTCCCGCTAGCGGGAGCGGGTATGAGCAGTTCTTC
>TRBJ2-7|-|-|TRBV18
CASSPPSGNYEQYF
TGTGCCAGCTCACCACCGTCAGGAAACTACGAGCAGTACTTC
>TRBJ2-5|TRBD1|-|TRBV24-1
CATSGIDRGQETQYF
TGTGCCACCAGTGGCATCGACAGGGGGCAAGAGACCCAGTACTTC
>TRBJ2-7|-|-|TRBV27
CASSLSPAYEQYF
TGTGCCAGCAGTCTTTCCCCGGCCTACGAGCAGTACTTC
>TRBJ1-3|TRBD1|few|TRBV2
CASKYPTGGYGNTIYF
TGTGCCAGCAAATACCCCACAGGGGGCTATGGAAACACCATATATTTT
>TRBJ1-2|-|-|TRBV7-2
CASSLVGGGGSSGYTF
TGTGCCAGCAGCTTAGTGGGTGGGGGCGGATCTAGTGGCTACACCTTC
>TRBJ2-3|-|-|TRBV21-1
CASSTRQGWSTDTQYF
TGTGCCAGCAGCACCCGACAGGGCTGGAGCACAGATACGCAGTATTTT
>TRBJ2-7|TRBD1|-|TRBV7-9
CASSSRGDRVYEQYF
TGTGCCAGCAGCTCGCGAGGGGACAGGGTCTACGAGCAGTACTTC
>TRBJ1-1|-|-|TRBV29-1
CSVRTGNTEAFF
TGCAGCGTTCGAACAGGGAACACTGAAGCTTTCTTT
>TRBJ1-2|-|-|TRBV3-1/TRBV3-2
CASSQQGLYYGYTF
TGTGCCAGCAGCCAGCAGGGACTTTACTATGGCTACACCTTC
>TRBJ1-2|TRBD1|-|TRBV2
CASRAYRGYGYTF
TGTGCCAGCAGGGCCTACAGGGGCTATGGCTACACCTTC